This is a list of T cell receptor beta chains from one sample in a study of blood T cell repertoires in COVID-19. Produced via immunoSEQ multiplex PCR; TCRdb's table is partial and in-frame only. The table has 150,000 to 190,000 clones, about 85% seen once. The sequenced material came from peripheral blood. These TCRs come from a woman in her sixties with COVID-19, enrolled during active disease. CDR3s include the opening cysteine and the closing phenylalanine or tryptophan. D genes are given only for firm matches. The size of a clone is reported for some rows only, either as once, few or many, or as a class for expanded clones.

12 | - | TRBJ1-2 | - | TRBV10-1 | TGCGCCAGCGGAGAGGACAGTTATGGCTACACCTTC | CASGEDSYGYTF
16 | - | TRBJ2-5 | TRBD2 | TRBV13 | TGTGCCAGCAGCCAGCGGGGGGGCCAGAACCTCCTGACCCAGTACTTC | CASSQRGGQNLLTQYF
15 | - | TRBJ1-1 | TRBD1 | TRBV14 | TGTGCCAGCAGACCGGGACAGGCAATGAACACTGAAGCTTTCTTT | CASRPGQAMNTEAFF
14 | few | TRBJ1-2 | TRBD1 | TRBV24-1 | TGTGCCACCAGTGAGACAGGGGGCGGCTATGGCTACACCTTC | CATSETGGGYGYTF
15 | - | TRBJ1-1 | - | TRBV21-1 | TGTGCCAGCAGTTTTGATAGGAGCATGAACACTGAAGCTTTCTTT | CASSFDRSMNTEAFF
14 | - | TRBJ1-3 | - | TRBV6-5 | TGTGCCAGCAGTTACTCCCCCGCGAGTAAGACCATATATTTT | CASSYSPASKTIYF
15 | - | TRBJ2-3 | - | TRBV19 | TGTGCCAGTAGTATGGCCCCGGGGGTTCAAGATACGCAGTATTTT | CASSMAPGVQDTQYF
17 | few | TRBJ2-1 | TRBD2 | TRBV27 | TGTGCCAGCAGTTTCTCCCGTAGCGGGGGGGGTCTCAATGAGCAGTTCTTC | CASSFSRSGGGLNEQFF
16 | - | TRBJ2-1 | TRBD1 | TRBV10-1 | TGCGCCAGCAGTGAGTATCGGACAGGGGGCTACAATGAGCAGTTCTTC | CASSEYRTGGYNEQFF
14 | - | TRBJ2-1 | TRBD1 | TRBV7-3 | TGTGCCAGCAGCTCGGGACAGGAAAGGAATGAGCAGTTCTTC | CASSSGQERNEQFF
13 | - | TRBJ1-1 | - | TRBV5-4 | TGTGCCAGCAGGTTCTCACAGAACACTGAAGCTTTCTTT | CASRFSQNTEAFF
16 | - | TRBJ2-3 | - | TRBV12-2 | TGTGCAAGTCGCTCAGGCGGGACAGCTGACACAGATACGCAGTATTTT | CASRSGGTADTDTQYF
16 | - | TRBJ1-1 | - | TRBV18 | TGTGCCAGCTCACCGGGGATGGAGGGGCGCGGCACTGAAGCTTTCTTT | CASSPGMEGRGTEAFF
13 | - | TRBJ1-1 | - | TRBV5-1 | TGCGCCAGCAGCTTGGCCCTAGGTGGTGAAGCTTTCTTT | CASSLALGGEAFF